Each of the 14 T cell receptor beta chains below was sequenced from the same sample in a study of shared clonotypes between healthy human individuals (dated by TCRdb to between 2020 and 2021). Libraries were made using the immunoSEQ multiplex PCR assay. Sourced from immuneACCESS, this table was stored by TCRdb with only in-frame sequences that have V and J called. A share of the clones is absent; for the studies checked, an unresolved V gene accounts for under half, and the remainder has no known explanation. Within this sample are under 750,000 clones, with roughly two thirds of them counted one time only. Of the sample, less than 2% is held by the ten largest clones. The sample comprised memory CD4+ T cells sorted from blood. The sample's cell subset or site label, decoded: CD45RA-negative fraction. The receptors were sampled from a woman in her twenties or thirties in good health.

The CDR3, as DNA: TGTGCCAGTAGTATGACTAGACATCAGCAGTACTTC. Translation gives CASSMTRHQQYF. The chain uses TRBV19 and TRBJ2-7, with D perhaps TRBD2 (6 bases). The V end lost 3 bases, the J end lost 8 bases, and 11 bases lay between the germline ends. Germline CDR1 reads LNHDA; CDR2 reads SQIVND (reference sequence). This CDR3 spans 12 amino acids.

The chain has TRBV6-5 and TRBJ2-1, with D perhaps being TRBD1 or TRBD2 (5 bases each). Germline CDR1 and CDR2: MNHEY and SVGAGI. The V gene lost 2 bases and the J gene lost 5 bases, with 10 bases spanning the gap. CDR3 length: 14 residues. The CDR3 sequence: CASSYRDQNNEQFF. Written as DNA, the CDR3 is TGTGCCAGCAGTTACAGGGACCAGAACAATGAGCAGTTCTTC.

CDR3 sequence reads: CSAGGLRDTQYF. The CDR3 nucleotides read TGCAGCGCGGGAGGACTCCGAGATACGCAGTATTTT. This chain uses TRBV29-1 with TRBJ2-3; 7 nucleotides match TRBD2. The V gene's germline CDR1 is SQVTM and CDR2 ANQGSEA. The ends lost 7 bases at V and 5 bases at J; junction bases unmatched: 6. The CDR3 is 12 residues long.

This clone was recorded only once. The chain recombines TRBV2 with TRBJ1-4; D is unclear. V lost 6 bases, J lost 3 bases, and 14 bases lay in between. Germline values: CDR1 SNHLY, CDR2 FYNNEI. CDR3 length equals 15 residues. The CDR3 region has the DNA TGTGCCAGCAGAGAGCAGCCTACCCCTAATGAAAAACTGTTTTTT. Translated, it gives CASREQPTPNEKLFF.

This clone has only a few counts. The gene calls are TRBV6-5 and TRBJ1-3, with D hard to call. The length of the CDR3 is 15 residues. V was cut by 0 bases and J by 4 bases, with 10 bases left in between. In germline, CDR1 is MNHEY, CDR2 SVGAGI. The CDR3 spells CASSYSMRKGNTIYF. CDR3 bases: TGTGCCAGCAGTTACTCGATGAGGAAAGGAAACACCATATATTTT.

This sequence joins TRBV2 and TRBJ2-2, with 7 bases matching TRBD1. Germline assignment: CDR1 SNHLY and CDR2 FYNNEI. Trimming removed 10 bases from V and 0 bases from J; junction bases left unmatched: 8. CDR3 size: 15 residues. The CDR3 loop reads CAIQETGANTGELFF. The CDR3, as DNA: TGTGCCATACAAGAAACAGGGGCGAACACCGGGGAGCTGTTTTTT.

This clone showed up many times. The J gene is TRBJ1-5, the V gene TRBV2; 9 bases match TRBD1. Germline V CDR1 and CDR2: SNHLY, FYNNEI. The CDR3 is made up of 14 amino acids. The V gene end was trimmed by 7 bases and the J gene end by 6 bases; junction bases not matched to a gene: 7. DNA of the CDR3: TGTGCCAGCATGGCGGGACAGGGTAGTCAGCCCCAGCATTTT. Protein: CASMAGQGSQPQHF.

This clone was counted ten times or more. This chain links TRBV5-4 with TRBJ1-4, with D possibly TRBD1 on 5 matching bases. The CDR3 covers 16 residues. Germline V CDR1 and CDR2: SGHNT, YYREEE (reference sequence). V lost 2 bases, J lost 0 bases, and 11 bases lay in between. The CDR3 loop reads CASSFTTGATNEKLFF. The CDR3 DNA sequence: TGTGCCAGCAGCTTTACCACGGGGGCAACTAATGAAAAACTGTTTTTT.

The chain has TRBV2 and TRBJ1-2; a possible D gene is TRBD1 (6 bases). CDR3 length: 12 residues. Trimming pared 6 bases from V and 8 bases from J, leaving 13 bases between. The V gene's germline CDR1 is SNHLY and CDR2 FYNNEI. The CDR3 region is CASSYNREGYTF. DNA of the CDR3: TGTGCCAGCAGCTATAACAGGGAAGGCTACACCTTC.

The gene calls are TRBV2 and TRBJ2-2; TRBD1 agrees at 8 bases. V lost 6 bases, J lost 5 bases, and 2 bases stayed unmatched. Germline assignment: CDR1 SNHLY and CDR2 FYNNEI. The CDR3 totals 13 residues. DNA for the CDR3: TGTGCCAGCAGCAGACAGGGGACCGGGGAGCTGTTTTTT. It codes for CASSRQGTGELFF.

The gene calls are TRBV2 and TRBJ2-3; no definite D call. Trimming stripped 4 bases from V and 1 base from J, with 6 bases between. This CDR3 has 13 residues. From germline, CDR1 is SNHLY and CDR2 FYNNEI. The DNA of the CDR3 is TGTGCCAGCAGTGCGACGCGCACAGATACGCAGTATTTT. Translation: CASSATRTDTQYF.

For this clone: Other DNA sequences in the sample encode the same CDR3. The chain carries TRBV6-1 and TRBJ1-2; D is possibly TRBD1 (5 bases). Germline V gives CDR1 MNHNS, CDR2 SASEGT. Trimming took 6 bases from V and 1 from J, leaving 12 bases between them. The CDR3 runs to 14 residues. The CDR3 loop reads CASSWTGLNYGYTF. CDR3 DNA sequence: TGTGCCAGCAGCTGGACGGGGCTTAACTATGGCTACACCTTC.

The V and J genes are TRBV5-1 and TRBJ2-7; unclear D gene. This CDR3 is built from 14 residues. Deletions cut 4 bases from V and 1 base from J, with 12 bases between. The germline CDR1 and CDR2 sequences are SGHRS and YFSETQ. In nucleotides, the CDR3 is TGCGCCAGCAGCCCCGACCCCGCGTCCTACGAGCAGTACTTC. Protein sequence: CASSPDPASYEQYF.

Concerning this clone: This specimen includes other DNA sequences encoding the same CDR3. Here the CDR3 DNA reads TGTGCCAGCAGCCTTCAGACTAGCACAGATACGCAGTATTTT. As protein: CASSLQTSTDTQYF. The chain uses TRBV27 and TRBJ2-3; D is unclear. This CDR3 region has 14 residues. The ends were cut back, 6 bases at V and 0 bases at J, with 10 bases in the middle. CDR1 MNHEY and CDR2 SMNVEV come from the germline V gene (reference sequence).